One and the same sample provided the 26 T cell receptor beta chains below, sequenced in a study of lymphopenia after photon versus proton radiotherapy. Data came from immunoSEQ multiplex PCR; TCRdb stores just in-frame clones and leaves some out. The sample has roughly 49,000 clones, roughly nine tenths seen once. The sequenced sample was peripheral blood, obtained from a patient treated with photon-based radiotherapy. All receptors come from a woman aged 40 to 50 with cholangiocarcinoma.

J is TRBJ1-4 and V is TRBV25-1; D might be TRBD1 (6 bases). This CDR3 region has 14 residues. Trimming removed 4 bases at V and 8 bases at J, with 14 bases between. Germline values: CDR1 MGHDK, CDR2 SYGVNS. CDR3 in DNA: TGTGCCAGCAGTGGACAAGGGGGGCGGGAAAAACTGTTTTTT. Its translation is CASSGQGGREKLFF.

V is TRBV6-5 and J is TRBJ1-4; no firm D call. Per germline, CDR1 MNHEY and CDR2 SVGAGI. V dropped 0 bases and J dropped 0 bases, with 5 bases sitting between them. The CDR3 has 15 amino acids. DNA of the CDR3: TGTGCCAGCAGTTACTCAGGGACAACTAATGAAAAACTGTTTTTT. Translated: CASSYSGTTNEKLFF.

The chain is built from TRBV6-1 and TRBJ2-1, with D unclear. Looked up from germline, CDR1 is MNHNS and CDR2 is SASEGT. There are 12 residues in the CDR3. Trimming stripped 2 bases from V and 8 bases from J, with 7 bases between. For the CDR3, the DNA is TGTGCCAGCAGTGAAAGGGCGGATGAGCAGTTCTTC. Its protein is CASSERADEQFF.

This rearrangement joins TRBV28 to TRBJ2-1; D is perhaps TRBD2 (6 bases). V lost 2 bases to trimming and J lost 1 base, with 9 bases between them. Per the germline V gene, CDR1 is MDHEN and CDR2 is SYDVKM. This CDR3 comprises 15 residues. The CDR3, as DNA: TGTGCCAGCAGTTTACCAGGAGGGTCCTACAATGAGCAGTTCTTC. It codes for CASSLPGGSYNEQFF.

This chain uses TRBV7-2 with TRBJ1-5; 8 bases match TRBD1. From germline, CDR1 is SGHTA and CDR2 FQGNSA. The CDR3 is made up of 15 amino acids. The V segment lost 5 bases and the J segment 4 bases; nucleotides outside the gene matches: 7. CDR3 DNA: TGTGCCAGCAGCCGACAGGGGACCACAAATCAGCCCCAGCATTTT. Amino acids: CASSRQGTTNQPQHF.

This clone was detected only a few times. The chain uses TRBV28 and TRBJ1-2; tentative D call: TRBD1 (5 bases). V shed 6 bases and J shed 5 bases, with 19 bases lying between them. From germline, CDR1 is MDHEN and CDR2 SYDVKM. The CDR3 is made up of 15 amino acids. CDR3 loop: CASRDFSAGRYGYTF. CDR3 in DNA: TGTGCCAGCAGGGATTTTTCTGCAGGGCGGTATGGCTACACCTTC.

This chain joins TRBV19 and TRBJ2-7; tentative D call: TRBD2 (6 bases). The CDR3 has 15 residues. V lost 3 bases and J lost 2, with 14 bases in between. CDR1 and CDR2 (germline): LNHDA, SQIVND (reference sequence). This chain's CDR3 is CASSMVLRGTYEQYF. In nucleotides, the CDR3 is TGTGCCAGTAGTATGGTCCTGCGGGGAACCTACGAGCAGTACTTC.

The V gene is TRBV28, the J gene TRBJ1-1, with TRBD1 matching 10 bases. This CDR3 has 13 amino acids. Germline V gene sequence: CDR1 MDHEN, CDR2 SYDVKM. The V and J ends lost 10 bases and 6 bases, in that order; junction bases with no gene match: 8. For the CDR3, the DNA is TGTGCCACCCGGGACAGGGGTCTCGCTGAAGCTTTCTTT. It is translated as CATRDRGLAEAFF.

This chain connects TRBV6-1 to TRBJ1-2; D uncertain. Trimming removed 3 bases from V and 2 bases from J, with 10 bases in between. The CDR3 runs to 14 residues. Germline V gene lookup returns CDR1 MNHNS and CDR2 SASEGT. The CDR3 here is CASSELGPNYGYTF. Here the CDR3 DNA reads TGTGCCAGCAGTGAGCTAGGGCCCAACTATGGCTACACCTTC.

The chain is built from TRBV4-1 and TRBJ1-2; D uncertain. The V and J ends lost 0 bases and 1 base respectively, with 12 bases between them. Germline V gene lookup returns CDR1 MGHRA and CDR2 YSYEKL. The CDR3 sequence is 16 residues long. The CDR3 spells CASSQDLTSFNYGYTF. As DNA, the CDR3 is TGCGCCAGCAGCCAAGATCTTACGTCTTTTAACTATGGCTACACCTTC.

This chain links TRBV5-4 with TRBJ1-1; no clear D gene. V was trimmed by 2 bases and J by 4 bases, leaving 9 bases between them. CDR3 length: 13 amino acids. CDR1 SGHNT and CDR2 YYREEE come from the germline V gene (reference sequence). The CDR3 region has the DNA TGTGCCAGCAGCTTCGGTGACCGCACTGAAGCTTTCTTT. This codes for CASSFGDRTEAFF.

This chain connects TRBV27 to TRBJ1-2, with D uncertain. The ends were cut back, 7 bases at V and 0 bases at J, with 18 bases in the middle. This CDR3 comprises 16 residues. Per the germline V gene, CDR1 is MNHEY and CDR2 is SMNVEV (reference sequence). The CDR3 bases are TGTGCCAGCACTTCAAGCGGTAGGAGGTCTAACTATGGCTACACCTTC. This sequence encodes CASTSSGRRSNYGYTF.

This chain links TRBV5-8 with TRBJ1-5; a weak D match, TRBD1 (6 bases). The CDR3 extends over 14 amino acids. V was cut by 6 bases and J by 5 bases, with 15 bases left in between. The germline CDR1 and CDR2 sequences are SGHTS and YDEGEE. CDR3 residues: CASTSWGLDQPQHF. CDR3 bases: TGTGCCAGCACCTCTTGGGGGCTTGATCAGCCCCAGCATTTT.

This chain connects TRBV4-3 to TRBJ2-1; D unclear. Trimming pared 0 bases from V and 6 bases from J, leaving 12 bases between. The germline CDR1 and CDR2 sequences are LGHNA and YSLEER. This CDR3 comprises 15 residues. CDR3 sequence (DNA): TGCGCCAGCAGCCAAGATCCATATAAGGGCAATGAGCAGTTCTTC. It yields the protein CASSQDPYKGNEQFF.

J is TRBJ2-2 and V is TRBV28, with D uncertain. Germline-derived CDR1 and CDR2 are MDHEN and SYDVKM. The length of the CDR3 is 15 residues. V was pared by 3 bases and J by 1 base, with 9 bases between. In nucleotides, the CDR3 is TGTGCCAGCAGTTTGTGGACGGTGAACACCGGGGAGCTGTTTTTT. This gives the protein CASSLWTVNTGELFF. Full variable domain (rest looked up from reference TRBV28 and TRBJ2-2): DVKVTQSSRYLVKRTGEKVFLECVQDMDHENMFWYRQDPGLGLRLIYFSYDVKMKEKGDIPEGYSVSREKKERFSLILESASTNQTSMYLCASSLWTVNTGELFFGEGSRLTVL.

This rearrangement joins TRBV25-1 to TRBJ1-1; 7 bases are a match to TRBD1. The CDR3 contains 14 residues. The germline V gene encodes CDR1 MGHDK and CDR2 SYGVNS. V trimming: 3 bases; J trimming: 10 bases; junction bases outside the gene matches: 11. The CDR3 region is CASSEISRGLGAFF. The DNA for the CDR3 is TGTGCCAGCAGTGAGATTTCCAGGGGGTTGGGAGCTTTCTTT.

The chain recombines TRBV9 with TRBJ1-3; 7 bases map to TRBD1. CDR1 is SGDLS and CDR2 is YYNGEE in the germline V gene. V was clipped by 0 bases and J by 4 bases; unmatched bases: 7. The CDR3 sequence is 16 residues long. CDR3 in DNA: TGTGCCAGCAGCGTAGGAGGAAGGGGGCAAGGAAACACCATATATTTT. This gives the protein CASSVGGRGQGNTIYF.

This chain uses TRBV7-6 with TRBJ1-1, with D hard to call. Trimming pared 1 base from V and 5 bases from J, leaving 8 bases between. There are 13 residues in the CDR3. Per the germline V gene, CDR1 is SGHVS and CDR2 is FNYEAQ. CDR3 region: CASSLGTETEAFF. The CDR3 DNA follows: TGTGCCAGCAGCTTAGGGACCGAAACTGAAGCTTTCTTT.

This chain links TRBV28 with TRBJ2-1, with 7 bases aligning to TRBD2. After removal of 5 bases from V and 9 bases from J, the junction contained 7 bases not matched to a gene. The germline V gene encodes CDR1 MDHEN and CDR2 SYDVKM. CDR3 size: 13 residues. This CDR3 reads CASSKASGAEQFF. The DNA for the CDR3 is TGTGCCAGCAGTAAGGCTAGCGGCGCTGAGCAGTTCTTC.

V gene TRBV4-1 combines with J gene TRBJ2-7, with D possibly matching TRBD1 (6 bases). Trimming removed 4 bases at V and 6 bases at J, with 19 bases between. Looked up from germline, CDR1 is MGHRA and CDR2 is YSYEKL. This CDR3 is built from 15 residues. CDR3 nucleotide sequence: TGCGCCAGCAGCCTAACAGGGTTCGGTCAGGGCGAGCAGTACTTC. As protein: CASSLTGFGQGEQYF.

V gene TRBV2 combines with J gene TRBJ2-1; TRBD2 agrees at 9 bases. The CDR3 contains 18 residues. The V segment lost 0 bases and the J segment 2 bases; nucleotides outside the gene matches: 8. The germline CDR1 and CDR2 sequences are SNHLY and FYNNEI. CDR3 in amino acids: CASSEALPASGTYNEQFF. For the CDR3, the DNA is TGTGCCAGCAGTGAAGCGCTTCCGGCTAGCGGGACCTACAATGAGCAGTTCTTC. The full variable domain, its missing parts supplied by reference TRBV2 and TRBJ2-1, is EPEVTQTPSHQVTQMGQEVILRCVPISNHLYFYWYRQILGQKVEFLVSFYNNEISEKSEIFDDQFSVERPDGSNFTLKIRSTKLEDSAMYFCASSEALPASGTYNEQFFGPGTRLTVL.

V usage is TRBV9 and J usage is TRBJ1-1, with D perhaps TRBD1 (5 bases). This CDR3 contains 13 residues. With 1 base removed from V and 4 bases from J, the gap between germline ends came to 8 bases. The germline CDR1 and CDR2 sequences are SGDLS and YYNGEE. CDR3 protein: CASSVTQGTEAFF. The CDR3 DNA sequence: TGTGCCAGCAGCGTAACCCAGGGCACTGAAGCTTTCTTT.

The chain links TRBV30 to TRBJ1-2; 9 bases line up with TRBD1. The V gene's germline CDR1 is GTSNPN and CDR2 SVGIG (reference sequence). Trimming took 0 bases from V and 8 from J; bases not matched to a gene: 4. The CDR3 is 13 residues long. The CDR3 nucleotides are TGTGCCTGGAGTGTACAGGGGGCGGAAGGCTACACCTTC. Translating it yields CAWSVQGAEGYTF.

The rearrangement uses TRBV5-1 and TRBJ1-2, with 7 bases that match TRBD1. The CDR3 has 13 residues. Germline CDR1 is SGHRS and CDR2 is YFSETQ. V lost 0 bases and J lost 13; bases outside the gene matches: 9. CDR3 loop: CASSLDTGATATF. DNA of the CDR3: TGCGCCAGCAGCTTGGACACAGGGGCCACGGCCACCTTC.

This clone was detected a few times. The rearrangement links TRBV7-9 to TRBJ2-1; 12 bases fit TRBD2. The CDR3 totals 16 residues. Germline lookup yields CDR1 SEHNR and CDR2 FQNEAQ (reference sequence). Trimming removed 4 bases from V and 9 bases from J; junction bases left unmatched: 10. CDR3 sequence: CASSSAVLAGGGEQFF. Here the CDR3 DNA reads TGTGCCAGCAGCTCAGCGGTACTAGCGGGAGGAGGTGAGCAGTTCTTC.

This chain links TRBV6-5 with TRBJ1-1, with 9 bases matching TRBD1. From germline, CDR1 is MNHEY and CDR2 SVGAGI. V shed 6 bases, J shed 5 bases, and the junction held 7 bases outside the gene matches. CDR3 length equals 14 residues. The CDR3 coding sequence is TGTGCCAGCAGGAGCGACAGGGGGGGTACTGAAGCTTTCTTT. Residues: CASRSDRGGTEAFF.